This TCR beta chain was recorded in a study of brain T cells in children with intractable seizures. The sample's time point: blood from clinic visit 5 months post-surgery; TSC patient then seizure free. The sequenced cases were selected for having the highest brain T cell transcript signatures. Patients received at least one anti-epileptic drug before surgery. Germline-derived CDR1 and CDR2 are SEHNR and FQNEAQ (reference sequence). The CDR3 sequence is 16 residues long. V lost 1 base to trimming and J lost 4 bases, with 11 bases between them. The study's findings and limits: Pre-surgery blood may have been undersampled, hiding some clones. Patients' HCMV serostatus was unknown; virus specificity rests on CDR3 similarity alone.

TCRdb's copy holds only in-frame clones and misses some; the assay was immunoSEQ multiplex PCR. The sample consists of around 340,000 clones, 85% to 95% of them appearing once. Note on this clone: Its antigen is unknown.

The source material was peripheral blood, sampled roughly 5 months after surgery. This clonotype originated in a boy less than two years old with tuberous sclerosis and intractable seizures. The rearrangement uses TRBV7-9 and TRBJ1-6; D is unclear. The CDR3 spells CASSLERVSYNSPLHF. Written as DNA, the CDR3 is TGTGCCAGCAGCTTAGAAAGGGTTTCTTATAATTCACCCCTCCACTTT. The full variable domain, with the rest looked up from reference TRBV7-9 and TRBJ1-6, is DTGVSQNPRHKITKRGQNVTFRCDPISEHNRLYWYRQTLGQGPEFLTYFQNEAQLEKSRLLSDRFSAERPKGSFSTLEIQRTEQGDSAMYLCASSLERVSYNSPLHFGNGTRLTVT.